Presented here are 20 T cell receptor beta chains from one specimen sequenced in a study of PD-L1 blockade in urothelial cancer. Time point indicated: pretreatment peripheral blood. TCRdb keeps only in-frame clones here, not all; method: immunoSEQ multiplex PCR. The table records approximately 50,000 clones, under 90% of them present only once. The material was PBMCs, obtained around atezolizumab (anti-PD-L1) treatment. These receptors came from a man in his 70s with urothelial cancer.

J is TRBJ2-3 and V is TRBV7-3, with a tentative D call TRBD2 (6 bases). The CDR3 runs 16 residues. V was shortened by 2 bases and J by 1 base, with 13 bases between the two germline ends. Germline V gene sequence: CDR1 SGHTA, CDR2 FQGTGA. This CDR3 is CASSLGPTRGTDTQYF. CDR3 nucleotide sequence: TGTGCCAGCAGCTTAGGGCCGACTAGAGGCACAGATACGCAGTATTTT.

This clone was seen a few times. The V call is TRBV11-1, the J call TRBJ2-7; 8 nucleotides match TRBD1. The CDR3 contains 15 residues. The V gene end was trimmed by 1 base and the J gene end by 3 bases; junction bases not matched to a gene: 5. CDR1 SGHAT and CDR2 FQDESV come from the germline V gene (reference sequence). The CDR3 coding sequence is TGTGCCAGCAGCTTAGTAGACAGGGGAGGCTACGAGCAGTACTTC. Its translation: CASSLVDRGGYEQYF.

The chain joins TRBV10-3 to TRBJ1-6; D is possibly TRBD1 (5 bases). The CDR3 length is 14 residues. Trimming removed 4 bases at V and 12 bases at J, with 16 bases between. The germline V gene encodes CDR1 ENHRY and CDR2 SYGVKD. The CDR3 nucleotides read TGTGCCATCAGTGGGGGAATAGGGGAGGGACCCCTCCACTTT. It is translated as CAISGGIGEGPLHF.

The chain couples TRBV19 to TRBJ2-7, with 8 positions matching TRBD1. The CDR3 has 14 amino acids. Germline V gene sequence: CDR1 LNHDA, CDR2 SQIVND (reference sequence). Trimming removed 4 bases from V and 3 bases from J; junction bases left unmatched: 5. CDR3 in DNA: TGTGCCAGTAGTACCCCGGGACAGGACTACGAGCAGTACTTC. It is translated as CASSTPGQDYEQYF.

In its sample, this clone was seen a few times. The CDR3 loop reads CASNQGLAGSYEQYF. The CDR3 DNA reads TGTGCCAGCAACCAAGGACTAGCGGGCTCCTACGAGCAGTACTTC. The V call is TRBV6-5, the J call TRBJ2-7; 11 bases fit TRBD2. This CDR3 contains 15 residues. Germline V gene sequence: CDR1 MNHEY, CDR2 SVGAGI. V gave up 7 bases and J gave up 0 bases; unmatched junction bases: 5.

The chain uses TRBV19 and TRBJ1-1; D is possibly TRBD1 (5 bases). This CDR3 has 15 residues. With 6 bases removed from V and 0 bases from J, the gap between germline ends came to 14 bases. Germline V gene data show CDR1 as LNHDA and CDR2 as SQIVND (reference sequence). The CDR3 DNA reads as TGTGCCAGTAGCAGGGAACACTACATGAACACTGAAGCTTTCTTT. This encodes CASSREHYMNTEAFF.

This chain links TRBV7-2 with TRBJ1-5; TRBD1 might be the D (5 bases). This CDR3 region has 16 residues. CDR1 and CDR2 (germline): SGHTA, FQGNSA. With 0 bases removed from V and 0 bases from J, the gap between germline ends came to 9 bases. CDR3 region: CASSLAGAHSNQPQHF. The CDR3 region has the DNA TGTGCCAGCAGCTTAGCTGGGGCCCATAGCAATCAGCCCCAGCATTTT.

The chain joins TRBV6-6 to TRBJ1-2, with TRBD1 identical over 9 bases. This CDR3 contains 15 residues. Germline assignment: CDR1 MNHNY and CDR2 SVGAGI (reference sequence). The ends lost 6 bases at V and 3 bases at J; junction bases unmatched: 8. The DNA of the CDR3 is TGTGCCAGCAGCCGCGGGACAGGGACCGACTATGGCTACACCTTC. This encodes CASSRGTGTDYGYTF.

CDR3 in amino acids: CASSLAGQLNTEAFF. The CDR3 nucleotides read TGTGCCAGCAGCTTAGCTGGACAGCTGAACACTGAAGCTTTCTTT. The V call is TRBV7-6, the J call TRBJ1-1, with D maybe TRBD1 (6 bases). Deletions cut 0 bases from V and 0 bases from J, with 8 bases between. The CDR3 is 15 residues long. Germline CDR1 SGHVS, CDR2 FNYEAQ. Variable domain in full (rest from reference TRBV7-6 and TRBJ1-1): GAGVSQSPRYKVTKRGQDVALRCDPISGHVSLYWYRQALGQGPEFLTYFNYEAQQDKSGLPNDRFSAERPEGSISTLTIQRTEQRDSAMYRCASSLAGQLNTEAFFGQGTRLTVV.

The chain has TRBV28 and TRBJ1-2; TRBD1 might be the D (6 bases). From germline, CDR1 is MDHEN and CDR2 SYDVKM. The CDR3 runs 13 residues. Trimming took 3 bases from V and 3 from J, leaving 8 bases between them. The CDR3 is CASSFSGDYGYTF. CDR3 DNA sequence: TGTGCCAGCAGTTTCTCAGGGGACTATGGCTACACCTTC.

The V gene is TRBV5-6, the J gene TRBJ1-2; a possible D gene is TRBD1 (5 bases). V was cut by 0 bases and J by 9 bases, with 12 bases left in between. The CDR3 loop spans 13 amino acids. Per the germline V gene, CDR1 is SGHDT and CDR2 is YYEEEE. This CDR3 is CASSLVTDRSYTF. CDR3 DNA sequence: TGTGCCAGCAGCTTGGTGACAGATCGAAGCTACACCTTC. Based on the CDR3 plus reference TRBV5-6 and TRBJ1-2, the full variable domain is DAGVTQSPTHLIKTRGQQVTLRCSPKSGHDTVSWYQQALGQGPQFIFQYYEEEERQRGNFPDRFSGHQFPNYSSELNVNALLLGDSALYLCASSLVTDRSYTFGSGTRLTVV.

V is TRBV5-6 and J is TRBJ2-5; 7 positions match TRBD2. After removal of 4 bases from V and 2 bases from J, the junction contained 8 bases not matched to a gene. The CDR3 is 15 residues long. In germline, CDR1 is SGHDT, CDR2 YYEEEE. CDR3: CASSQRLAPQETQYF. CDR3 nucleotides: TGTGCCAGCAGCCAAAGACTAGCACCACAAGAGACCCAGTACTTC.

The chain has TRBV7-2 and TRBJ1-1, with a weak D call TRBD1 (6 bases). The CDR3 covers 16 residues. V was cut by 4 bases and J by 4 bases, with 19 bases left in between. Germline-derived CDR1 and CDR2 are SGHTA and FQGNSA. CDR3 amino acids: CASSSRQNRVGTEAFF. In DNA, the CDR3 is TGTGCCAGCAGCTCACGACAGAACAGGGTTGGCACTGAAGCTTTCTTT.

This clone was detected a few times. The chain recombines TRBV5-1 with TRBJ2-3, with D possibly matching TRBD2 (6 bases). The CDR3 spans 14 residues. CDR1 and CDR2 from the germline V gene are SGHRS and YFSETQ. Trimming removed 4 bases from V and 5 bases from J, with 14 bases in between. The CDR3 reads CASSPGREQDTQYF. The CDR3 region has the DNA TGCGCCAGCAGCCCTGGTCGGGAGCAAGATACGCAGTATTTT. The variable domain in full, with the rest retrieved from reference TRBV5-1 and TRBJ2-3, is KAGVTQTPRYLIKTRGQQVTLSCSPISGHRSVSWYQQTPGQGLQFLFEYFSETQRNKGNFPGRFSGRQFSNSRSEMNVSTLELGDSALYLCASSPGREQDTQYFGPGTRLTVL.

The chain has TRBV7-2 and TRBJ2-7; D gene uncertain. V was clipped by 5 bases and J by 3 bases, with 8 bases between them. The germline gives CDR1 SGHTA, CDR2 FQGNSA. CDR3 length: 12 amino acids. CDR3 protein: CASSASYYEQYF. CDR3 sequence (DNA): TGTGCCAGCAGCGCGTCCTACTACGAGCAGTACTTC.

This clone was detected a few times. The chain uses TRBV4-1 and TRBJ2-7, with a possible D match to TRBD1 (6 bases). CDR3 length: 15 residues. Trimming removed 2 bases at V and 2 bases at J, with 13 bases between. The germline V gene encodes CDR1 MGHRA and CDR2 YSYEKL. The CDR3 here is CASSQTGTPAYEQYF. CDR3 nucleotides: TGCGCCAGCAGCCAAACGGGGACACCCGCCTACGAGCAGTACTTC.

V gene TRBV4-2 combines with J gene TRBJ2-1, with 9 bases fitting TRBD2. V trimming: 4 bases; J trimming: 9 bases; junction bases outside the gene matches: 16. The germline V gene encodes CDR1 LGHNA and CDR2 YNFKEQ. CDR3 length: 17 amino acids. This CDR3 is CASSLRAGTSPSGEQFF. The DNA for the CDR3 is TGTGCCAGCAGCCTGCGGGCAGGGACTAGCCCCTCGGGTGAGCAGTTCTTC.

The rearrangement links TRBV6-1 to TRBJ2-7; D is ambiguous. V was shortened by 6 bases and J by 0 bases, with 9 bases between the two germline ends. There are 13 residues in the CDR3. Per germline, CDR1 MNHNS and CDR2 SASEGT. DNA for the CDR3: TGTGCCAGCAGACACAAGAACTCCTACGAGCAGTACTTC. The encoded protein is CASRHKNSYEQYF.

The V call is TRBV28, the J call TRBJ1-5; weak D call: TRBD1 (5 bases). The CDR3 is 15 amino acids. Trimming left V 2 bases short and J 2 bases short, with 10 bases between. Looked up from germline, CDR1 is MDHEN and CDR2 is SYDVKM. CDR3 coding DNA: TGTGCCAGCAGTTTAACTGGGGCGCGCAATCAGCCCCAGCATTTT. Translating gives CASSLTGARNQPQHF. The complete variable domain, with remaining parts taken from reference TRBV28 and TRBJ1-5, reads DVKVTQSSRYLVKRTGEKVFLECVQDMDHENMFWYRQDPGLGLRLIYFSYDVKMKEKGDIPEGYSVSREKKERFSLILESASTNQTSMYLCASSLTGARNQPQHFGDGTRLSIL.

This clone has a single count. The chain employs TRBV7-3 and TRBJ2-1; 8 bases agree with TRBD2. J gave up 7 bases and V 5 bases, and 10 bases lay outside the gene matches. CDR3 length equals 15 residues. Germline values: CDR1 SGHTA, CDR2 FQGTGA. CDR3 amino acids: CASSPGGANGNEQFF. CDR3 DNA: TGTGCCAGCAGCCCCGGGGGGGCTAATGGGAATGAGCAGTTCTTC.